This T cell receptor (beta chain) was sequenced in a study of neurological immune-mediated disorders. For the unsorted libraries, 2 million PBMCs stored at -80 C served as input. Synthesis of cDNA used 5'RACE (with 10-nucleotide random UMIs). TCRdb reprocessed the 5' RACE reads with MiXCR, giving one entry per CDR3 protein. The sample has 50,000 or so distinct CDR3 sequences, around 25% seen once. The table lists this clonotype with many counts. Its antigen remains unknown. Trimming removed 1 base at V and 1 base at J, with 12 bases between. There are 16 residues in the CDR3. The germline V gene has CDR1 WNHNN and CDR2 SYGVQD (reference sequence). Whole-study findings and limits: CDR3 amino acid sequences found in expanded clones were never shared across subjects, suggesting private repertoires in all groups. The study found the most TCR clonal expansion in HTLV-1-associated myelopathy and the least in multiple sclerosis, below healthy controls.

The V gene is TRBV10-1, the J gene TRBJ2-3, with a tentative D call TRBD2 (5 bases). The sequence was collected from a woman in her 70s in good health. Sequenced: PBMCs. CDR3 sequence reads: CASSEYGGFGTDTQYF. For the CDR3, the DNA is TGCGCCAGCAGTGAGTACGGCGGGTTCGGCACAGATACGCAGTATTTT.